The 2 T cell receptor beta chains presented below share a single source sample, sequenced in a study of cytomegalovirus exposure and HLA in healthy donors. The PCR employed 60 Vbeta primers together with 13 Jbeta primers. Clones were read by immunoSEQ multiplex PCR, and TCRdb kept only the in-frame ones, dropping some. The repertoire holds 170,000 or so clones, with 79% as singletons. Sequencing was done on a sample of PBMCs. The origin of the receptors is a woman between 40 and 55 years old in good health and CMV-seronegative.

The chain carries TRBV9 and TRBJ2-1; D uncertain. Germline lookup yields CDR1 SGDLS and CDR2 YYNGEE. The CDR3 has 10 amino acids. Trimming left V 7 bases short and J 6 bases short, with 5 bases between. DNA for the CDR3: TGTGCCAGCGGCCTCAATGAGCAGTTCTTC. Its translation is CASGLNEQFF.

The chain uses TRBV6-1 and TRBJ2-7, with TRBD1 matching over 8 bases. The ends lost 5 bases at V and 5 bases at J; junction bases unmatched: 11. The CDR3 spans 15 residues. The germline V gene has CDR1 MNHNS and CDR2 SASEGT. The CDR3 DNA sequence: TGTGCCAGCAGTACCCCCCGGACAGGGTCGAACGAGCAGTACTTC. It translates to CASSTPRTGSNEQYF.